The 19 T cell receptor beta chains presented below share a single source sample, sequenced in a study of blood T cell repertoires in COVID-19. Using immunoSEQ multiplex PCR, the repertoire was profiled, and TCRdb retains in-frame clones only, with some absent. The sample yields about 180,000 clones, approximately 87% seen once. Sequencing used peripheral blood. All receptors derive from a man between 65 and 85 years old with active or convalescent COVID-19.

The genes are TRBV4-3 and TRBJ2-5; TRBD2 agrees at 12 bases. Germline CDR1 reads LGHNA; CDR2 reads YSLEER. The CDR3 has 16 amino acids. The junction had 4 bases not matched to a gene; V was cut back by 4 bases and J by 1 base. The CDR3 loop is CASSPLAGGSQETQYF. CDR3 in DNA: TGCGCCAGCAGCCCCCTAGCGGGAGGGAGCCAAGAGACCCAGTACTTC.

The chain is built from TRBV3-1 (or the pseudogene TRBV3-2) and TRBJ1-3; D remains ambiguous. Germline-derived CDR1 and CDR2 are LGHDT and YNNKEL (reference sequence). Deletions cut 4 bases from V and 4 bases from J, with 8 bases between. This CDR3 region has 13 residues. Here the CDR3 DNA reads TGTGCCAGCAGCCCCCGACTGGGAAACACCATATATTTT. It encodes CASSPRLGNTIYF.

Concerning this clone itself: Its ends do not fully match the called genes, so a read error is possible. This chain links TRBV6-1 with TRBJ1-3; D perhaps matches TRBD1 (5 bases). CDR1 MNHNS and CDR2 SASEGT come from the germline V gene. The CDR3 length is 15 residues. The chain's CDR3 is CASSETDPAGNTIYF. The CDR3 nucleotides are TGTGCCAGCAGTGAGACAGACCCCGCTGGGAACACCATATATTTT.

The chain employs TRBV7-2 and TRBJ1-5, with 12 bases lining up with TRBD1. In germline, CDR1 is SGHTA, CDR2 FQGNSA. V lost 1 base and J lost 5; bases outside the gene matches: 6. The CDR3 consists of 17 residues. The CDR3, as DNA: TGTGCCAGCAGCTTAGTGGGACAGGGGGCTGTCGATCAGCCCCAGCATTTT. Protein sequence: CASSLVGQGAVDQPQHF.

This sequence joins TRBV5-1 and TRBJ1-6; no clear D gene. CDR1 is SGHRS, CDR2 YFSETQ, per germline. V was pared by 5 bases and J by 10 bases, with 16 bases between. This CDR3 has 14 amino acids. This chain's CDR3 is CASSSDILDSPLHF. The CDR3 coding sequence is TGCGCCAGCAGTTCCGACATTCTCGACTCACCCCTCCACTTT.

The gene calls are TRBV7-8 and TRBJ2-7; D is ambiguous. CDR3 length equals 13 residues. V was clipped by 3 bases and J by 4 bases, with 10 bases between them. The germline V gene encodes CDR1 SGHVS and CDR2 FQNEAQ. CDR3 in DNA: TGTGCCAGCAGCTTGGAGCAGCAATACGAGCAGTACTTC. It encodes CASSLEQQYEQYF.

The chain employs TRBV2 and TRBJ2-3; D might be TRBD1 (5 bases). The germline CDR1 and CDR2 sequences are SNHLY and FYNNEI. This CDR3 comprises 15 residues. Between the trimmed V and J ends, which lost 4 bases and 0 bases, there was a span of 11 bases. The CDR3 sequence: CASSGFRASTDTQYF. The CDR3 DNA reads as TGTGCCAGCAGTGGCTTCAGGGCCAGCACAGATACGCAGTATTTT.

CDR3 DNA: TGTGCCAGCAGTTTATTGCGGGGGGCTAATGAAAAACTGTTTTTT. Amino acids: CASSLLRGANEKLFF. This rearrangement joins TRBV27 to TRBJ1-4; TRBD1 might be the D (5 bases). Germline CDR1 MNHEY, CDR2 SMNVEV (reference sequence). The CDR3 length is 15 residues. V gave up 1 base and J gave up 3 bases, with 9 bases separating them.

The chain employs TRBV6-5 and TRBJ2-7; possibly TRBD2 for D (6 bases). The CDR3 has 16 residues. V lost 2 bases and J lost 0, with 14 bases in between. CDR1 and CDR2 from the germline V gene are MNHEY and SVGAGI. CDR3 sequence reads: CASSYVGSGGSYEQYF. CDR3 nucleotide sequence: TGTGCCAGCAGTTACGTCGGTAGCGGAGGCTCCTACGAGCAGTACTTC.

CDR3: CASSPRDRRYGGYTF. CDR3 bases: TGTGCCAGCAGTCCCCGGGACAGACGCTACGGTGGCTACACCTTC. The chain employs TRBV27 and TRBJ1-2; 7 bases agree with TRBD1. V dropped 5 bases and J dropped 7; count of bases not matched to a gene: 13. Germline CDR1 is MNHEY and CDR2 is SMNVEV (reference sequence). The CDR3 is made up of 15 amino acids.

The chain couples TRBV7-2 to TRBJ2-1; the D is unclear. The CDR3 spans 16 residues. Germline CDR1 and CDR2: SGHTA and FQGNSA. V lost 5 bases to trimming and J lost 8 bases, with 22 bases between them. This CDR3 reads CASSPAVGQFGDEQFF. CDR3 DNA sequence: TGTGCCAGCAGCCCGGCCGTTGGGCAGTTCGGCGATGAGCAGTTCTTC.

The CDR3 DNA sequence: TGTGCCAGCAGCAGGACAGCGAACACTGAAGCTTTCTTT. Amino acid sequence: CASSRTANTEAFF. The chain links TRBV3-1 (or the pseudogene TRBV3-2) to TRBJ1-1; D might be TRBD1 (6 bases). The germline CDR1 and CDR2 sequences are LGHDT and YNNKEL (reference sequence). V shed 5 bases and J shed 1 base, with 8 bases lying between them. The length of the CDR3 is 13 residues.

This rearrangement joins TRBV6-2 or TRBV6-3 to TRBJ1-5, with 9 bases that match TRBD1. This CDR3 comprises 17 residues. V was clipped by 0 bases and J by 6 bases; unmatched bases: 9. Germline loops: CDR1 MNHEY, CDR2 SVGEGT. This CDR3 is CASSYSPGQGLIQPQHF. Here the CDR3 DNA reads TGTGCCAGCAGTTACTCTCCGGGACAGGGTTTGATTCAGCCCCAGCATTTT.

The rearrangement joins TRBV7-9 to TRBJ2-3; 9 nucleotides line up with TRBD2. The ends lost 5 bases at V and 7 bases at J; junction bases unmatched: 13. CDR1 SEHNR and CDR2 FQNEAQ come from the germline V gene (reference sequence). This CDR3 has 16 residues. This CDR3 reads CASSLEASGARYTQYF. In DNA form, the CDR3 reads TGTGCCAGCAGCCTCGAGGCTAGCGGGGCCCGGTATACGCAGTATTTT.

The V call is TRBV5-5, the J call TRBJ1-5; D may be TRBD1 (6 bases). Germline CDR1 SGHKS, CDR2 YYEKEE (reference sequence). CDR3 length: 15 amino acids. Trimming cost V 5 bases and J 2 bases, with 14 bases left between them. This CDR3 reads CASRRQDVGNQPQHF. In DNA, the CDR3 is TGTGCCAGCAGGCGACAGGACGTCGGCAATCAGCCCCAGCATTTT.

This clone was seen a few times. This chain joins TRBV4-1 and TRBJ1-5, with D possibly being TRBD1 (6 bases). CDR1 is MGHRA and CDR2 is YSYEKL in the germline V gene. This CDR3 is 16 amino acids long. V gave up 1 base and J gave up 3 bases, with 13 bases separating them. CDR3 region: CASSQASGANNQPQHF. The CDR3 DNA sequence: TGCGCCAGCAGCCAAGCGTCAGGGGCCAACAATCAGCCCCAGCATTTT.

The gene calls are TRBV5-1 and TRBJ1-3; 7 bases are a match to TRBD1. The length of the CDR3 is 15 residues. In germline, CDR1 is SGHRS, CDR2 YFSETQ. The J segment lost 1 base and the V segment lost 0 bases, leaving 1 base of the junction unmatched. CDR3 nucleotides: TGCGCCAGCAGCTTGGCGACAGGGTCTGGAAACACCATATATTTT. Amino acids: CASSLATGSGNTIYF.

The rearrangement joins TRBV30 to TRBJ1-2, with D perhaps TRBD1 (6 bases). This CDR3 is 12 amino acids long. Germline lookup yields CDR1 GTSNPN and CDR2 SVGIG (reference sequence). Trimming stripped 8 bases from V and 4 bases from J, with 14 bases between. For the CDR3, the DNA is TGTGCCGGACCCGGGACATTCTATGGCTACACCTTC. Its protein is CAGPGTFYGYTF.

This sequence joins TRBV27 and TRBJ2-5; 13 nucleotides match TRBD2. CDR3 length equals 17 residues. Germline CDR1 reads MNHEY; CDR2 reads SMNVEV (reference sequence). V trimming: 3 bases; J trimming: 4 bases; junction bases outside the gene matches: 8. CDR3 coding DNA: TGTGCCAGCAGTTTTGGCGCCACTAGCGGGAGGGGAGAGACCCAGTACTTC. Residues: CASSFGATSGRGETQYF.